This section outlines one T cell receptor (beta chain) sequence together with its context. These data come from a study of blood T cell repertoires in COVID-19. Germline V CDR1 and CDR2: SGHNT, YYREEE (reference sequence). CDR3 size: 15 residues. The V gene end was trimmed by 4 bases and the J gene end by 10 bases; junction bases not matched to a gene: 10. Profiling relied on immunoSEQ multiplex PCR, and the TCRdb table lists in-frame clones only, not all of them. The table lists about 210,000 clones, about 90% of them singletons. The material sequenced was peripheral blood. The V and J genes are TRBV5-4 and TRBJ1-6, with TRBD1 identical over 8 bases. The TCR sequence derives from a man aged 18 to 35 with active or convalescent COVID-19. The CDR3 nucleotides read TGTGCCAGCAGCCGATCGACAGGGGATGGCTCACCCCTCCACTTT. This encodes CASSRSTGDGSPLHF.